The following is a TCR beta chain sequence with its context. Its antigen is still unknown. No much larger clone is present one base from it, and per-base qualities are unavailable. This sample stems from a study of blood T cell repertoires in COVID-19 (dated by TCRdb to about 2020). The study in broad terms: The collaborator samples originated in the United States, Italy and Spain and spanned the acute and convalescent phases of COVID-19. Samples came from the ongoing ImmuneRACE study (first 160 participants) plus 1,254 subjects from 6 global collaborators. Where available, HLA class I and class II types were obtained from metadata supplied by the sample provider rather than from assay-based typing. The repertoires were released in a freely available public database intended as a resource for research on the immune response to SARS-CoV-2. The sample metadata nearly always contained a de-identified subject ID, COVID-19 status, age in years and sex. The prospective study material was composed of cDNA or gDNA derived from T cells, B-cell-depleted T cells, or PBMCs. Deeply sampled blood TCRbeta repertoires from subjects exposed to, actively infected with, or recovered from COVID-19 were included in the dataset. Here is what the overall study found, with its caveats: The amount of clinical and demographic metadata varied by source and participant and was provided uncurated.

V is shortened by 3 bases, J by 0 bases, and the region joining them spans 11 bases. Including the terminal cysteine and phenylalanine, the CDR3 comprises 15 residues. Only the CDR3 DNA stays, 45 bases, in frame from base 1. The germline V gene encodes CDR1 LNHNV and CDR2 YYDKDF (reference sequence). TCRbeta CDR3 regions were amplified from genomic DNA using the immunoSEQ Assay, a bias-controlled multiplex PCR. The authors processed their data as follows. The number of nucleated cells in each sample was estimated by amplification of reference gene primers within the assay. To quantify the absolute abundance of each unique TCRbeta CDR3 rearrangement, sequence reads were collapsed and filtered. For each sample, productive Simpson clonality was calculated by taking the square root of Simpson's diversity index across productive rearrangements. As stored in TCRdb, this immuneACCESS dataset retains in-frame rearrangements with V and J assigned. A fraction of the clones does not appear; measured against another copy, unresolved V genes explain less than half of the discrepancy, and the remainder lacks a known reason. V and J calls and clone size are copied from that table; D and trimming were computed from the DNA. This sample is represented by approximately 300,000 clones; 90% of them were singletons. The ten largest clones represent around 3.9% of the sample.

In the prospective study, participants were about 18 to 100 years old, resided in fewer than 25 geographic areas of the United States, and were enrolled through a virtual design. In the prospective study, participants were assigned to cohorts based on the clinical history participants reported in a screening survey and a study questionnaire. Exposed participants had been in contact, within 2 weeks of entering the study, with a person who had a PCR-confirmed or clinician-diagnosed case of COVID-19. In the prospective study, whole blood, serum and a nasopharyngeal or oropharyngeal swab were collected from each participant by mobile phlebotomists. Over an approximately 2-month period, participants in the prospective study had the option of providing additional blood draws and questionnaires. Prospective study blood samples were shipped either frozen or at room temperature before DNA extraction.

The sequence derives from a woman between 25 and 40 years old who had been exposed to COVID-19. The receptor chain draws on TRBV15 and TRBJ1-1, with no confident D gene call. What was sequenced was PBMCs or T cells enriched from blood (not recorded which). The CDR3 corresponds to CATSSPTYLNTEAFF. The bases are TGTGCCACCAGCAGTCCAACCTACCTGAACACTGAAGCTTTCTTT.